The 17 T cell receptor beta chains in this list originate from one sample, sequenced in a study of spatial heterogeneity in lung cancer. TCRdb reanalysed the 5' RACE reads using MiXCR and keeps one entry per CDR3 protein. The sample holds around 89,000 distinct CDR3 sequences, approximately 12% seen once. Time point indicated: sample taken at primary tumor resection. In each case, whole RNA from tumor, nontumor lung or frozen PBMC was sequenced unsorted. Material: PBMCs, obtained at surgery. All receptors come from a male donor with early-stage non-small cell lung cancer.

This rearrangement joins TRBV19 to TRBJ1-2; 9 bases match TRBD1. This CDR3 spans 13 amino acids. The J segment lost 5 bases and the V segment lost 6 bases, leaving 4 bases of the junction unmatched. Germline CDR1 reads LNHDA; CDR2 reads SQIVND (reference sequence). The DNA of the CDR3 is TGTGCCAGTAGGACCGGGACAGGGTATGGCTACACCTTC. The encoded protein is CASRTGTGYGYTF. The full variable domain, rest sourced from reference TRBV19 and TRBJ1-2, is DGGITQSPKYLFRKEGQNVTLSCEQNLNHDAMYWYRQDPGQGLRLIYYSQIVNDFQKGDIAEGYSVSREKKESFPLTVTSAQKNPTAFYLCASRTGTGYGYTFGSGTRLTVV.

The chain combines TRBV5-1 with TRBJ1-1; possibly TRBD1 for D (5 bases). The CDR3 sequence is 15 residues long. V was clipped by 5 bases and J by 5 bases, with 19 bases between them. Germline CDR1 reads SGHRS; CDR2 reads YFSETQ. CDR3 residues: CASRYNGHGKTEAFF. In DNA form, the CDR3 reads TGCGCCAGCAGATACAACGGACACGGAAAGACTGAAGCTTTCTTT.

This clonotype was seen at least ten times. The rearrangement links TRBV9 to TRBJ2-3; 9 positions agree with TRBD2. V was clipped by 0 bases and J by 4 bases; unmatched bases: 6. Germline CDR1 SGDLS, CDR2 YYNGEE. The CDR3 is 16 amino acids. CDR3 bases: TGTGCCAGCAGCGTAGAAGCGGGAGGTCCCCCAGATACGCAGTATTTT. The encoded protein is CASSVEAGGPPDTQYF.

A few counts support this clonotype. This sequence joins TRBV7-2 and TRBJ2-5; 9 bases align to TRBD1. Germline CDR1 SGHTA, CDR2 FQGNSA. The length of the CDR3 is 13 residues. J was trimmed by 4 bases and V by 5 bases; bases with no gene match: 2. The CDR3 here is CASSQTGGETQYF. In DNA form, the CDR3 reads TGTGCCAGCAGCCAGACAGGGGGAGAGACCCAGTACTTC.

This clonotype was seen a handful of times. The V call is TRBV7-2, the J call TRBJ1-4; a weak D match, TRBD1 (5 bases). Germline V gene sequence: CDR1 SGHTA, CDR2 FQGNSA. The CDR3 is 13 residues long. Trimming took off 4 bases at V and 10 bases at J, with 13 bases between the two ends. The CDR3 bases are TGTGCCAGCAGCTCCCAGGGTACAGTAAAACTGTTTTTT. Its protein product is CASSSQGTVKLFF.

V is TRBV10-3 and J is TRBJ2-7; D remains unclear. This CDR3 is built from 14 residues. Germline CDR1 and CDR2: ENHRY and SYGVKD. V was clipped by 3 bases and J by 1 base, with 10 bases between them. The CDR3 spells CAISEDPTSYEQYF. CDR3 nucleotides: TGTGCCATCAGTGAAGACCCCACATCCTACGAGCAGTACTTC.

This chain links TRBV5-1 with TRBJ2-3; 14 bases agree with TRBD2. The V gene end was trimmed by 7 bases and the J gene end by 0 bases; junction bases not matched to a gene: 1. This CDR3 has 15 residues. Germline V CDR1 and CDR2: SGHRS, YFSETQ. CDR3 bases: TGCGCCAGCCGGACTAGCGGGGGGAGCACAGATACGCAGTATTTT. Translation gives CASRTSGGSTDTQYF.

This clonotype was counted only a few times. The chain recombines TRBV12-3 or TRBV12-4 with TRBJ1-4; D possibly corresponds to TRBD1 (5 bases). This CDR3 has 14 residues. Trimming removed 8 bases at V and 4 bases at J, with 14 bases between. The CDR3 region is CASRDSDLNEKLFF. The CDR3 DNA follows: TGTGCCAGCCGCGACAGTGACCTTAATGAAAAACTGTTTTTT.

This clonotype has ten or more counts. This chain links TRBV6-2 or TRBV6-3 with TRBJ1-2; 7 nucleotides match TRBD1. This CDR3 region has 13 residues. Germline-derived CDR1 and CDR2 are MNHEY and SVGEGT. The junction had 6 bases not matched to a gene; V was cut back by 7 bases and J by 4 bases. The CDR3 here is CASTRDSIYGYTF. The CDR3 DNA follows: TGTGCCAGCACCAGGGACAGCATCTATGGCTACACCTTC.

The chain links TRBV7-2 to TRBJ1-6, with unresolved D. The CDR3 covers 15 residues. Germline V gene sequence: CDR1 SGHTA, CDR2 FQGNSA. Deletions cut 1 base from V and 10 bases from J, with 14 bases between. The CDR3 reads CASSLGTGTYSPLHF. CDR3 sequence (DNA): TGTGCCAGCAGCTTAGGAACGGGAACGTACTCACCCCTCCACTTT.

The chain has TRBV20-1 and TRBJ2-7; 7 bases agree with TRBD2. The CDR3 spans 15 residues. The ends lost 4 bases at V and 1 base at J; junction bases unmatched: 10. Germline CDR1 DFQATT, CDR2 SNEGSKA (reference sequence). CDR3 loop: CSAIRGASGSYEQYF. CDR3 bases: TGCAGTGCTATCCGAGGGGCTAGCGGATCCTACGAGCAGTACTTC.

This clonotype appeared a few times. The rearrangement links TRBV6-2 or TRBV6-3 to TRBJ2-3; D not resolved. The CDR3 loop spans 13 amino acids. The germline V gene encodes CDR1 MNHEY and CDR2 SVGEGT. Trimming removed 6 bases at V and 8 bases at J, with 15 bases between. The CDR3 coding sequence is TGTGCCAGCAGCCCCGGATTGATTGCTACGCAGTATTTT. This codes for CASSPGLIATQYF.

This clonotype appeared many times. The gene calls are TRBV7-9 and TRBJ2-7; D not resolved. Deletions cut 4 bases from V and 3 bases from J, with 4 bases between. CDR1 and CDR2 from the germline V gene are SEHNR and FQNEAQ (reference sequence). CDR3 length: 11 residues. The CDR3 protein is CASSSYYEQYF. DNA for the CDR3: TGTGCCAGCAGCTCTTACTACGAGCAGTACTTC.

The chain employs TRBV20-1 and TRBJ2-7; maybe TRBD2 (5 bases). Trimming shortened V by 6 bases and J by 0 bases, and 15 bases separated the two germline ends. Germline CDR1 reads DFQATT; CDR2 reads SNEGSKA (reference sequence). This CDR3 contains 14 residues. The CDR3 nucleotides read TGCAGTGCCCGACGAGGGTATTTCTCCTACGAGCAGTACTTC. This encodes CSARRGYFSYEQYF.

This clonotype has more than one count but fewer than ten. The DNA for the CDR3 is TGCAGCGTTGGATACGCGGGAGGGTCCGGGGAGACCCAGTACTTC. The encoded protein is CSVGYAGGSGETQYF. The rearrangement joins TRBV29-1 to TRBJ2-5; TRBD2 agrees at 9 bases. Germline V gene sequence: CDR1 SQVTM, CDR2 ANQGSEA. Losses at the gene ends were 4 bases for V and 5 bases for J; bases not matched to a gene: 11. The CDR3 has 15 amino acids.

This clonotype was seen only a few times. V and J are TRBV6-7 and TRBJ2-5, with 7 bases fitting TRBD1. TRBV6-7 is an ORF, and what it does is uncertain. This CDR3 is 14 amino acids long. Trimming cost V 2 bases and J 4 bases; bases outside gene matches: 4. The CDR3 DNA sequence: TGTGCCAGCAGTTACCAGACAGGGCGAGAGACCCAGTACTTC. Its protein product is CASSYQTGRETQYF.

The gene calls are TRBV6-6 and TRBJ1-2; TRBD1 aligns across 11 bases. J gave up 8 bases and V 4 bases, and 15 bases lay outside the gene matches. Per the germline V gene, CDR1 is MNHNY and CDR2 is SVGAGI (reference sequence). The length of the CDR3 is 17 residues. CDR3: CASSSPHSDRGREGYTF. In DNA form, the CDR3 reads TGTGCCAGCAGTTCCCCTCATTCGGACAGGGGGCGGGAGGGCTACACCTTC.